The clone carrying this T cell receptor beta chain was observed a few times. Its antigen is unidentified. This sample was included in a study of cytomegalovirus exposure and HLA in healthy donors. Study-level background: Falling in the Caucasian-associated ancestry cluster were about four fifths of some 400 genotyped donors.

Amplification used 60 Vbeta primers and 13 Jbeta primers. Some clones are missing from TCRdb's copy, which holds only in-frame ones; the method was immunoSEQ multiplex PCR. The sample consists of about 97,000 clones, 65% to 75% of them appearing once. In germline, CDR1 is MGHDK, CDR2 SYGVNS. The V and J ends lost 3 bases and 3 bases respectively, with 11 bases between them. This CDR3 has 15 residues. Findings and caveats of the study: About 87% or about 30% of the time was how often most TCR beta V segments were productive, according to an earlier analysis.

V usage is TRBV25-1 and J usage is TRBJ2-2, with D perhaps matching TRBD2 (5 bases). This clonotype originated in a woman between 40 and 55 years old in good health and CMV-seronegative. The sequenced material came from PBMCs. Here the CDR3 DNA reads TGTGCCAGCAGTGACGGGAACAGACACACCGGGGAGCTGTTTTTT. This codes for CASSDGNRHTGELFF.